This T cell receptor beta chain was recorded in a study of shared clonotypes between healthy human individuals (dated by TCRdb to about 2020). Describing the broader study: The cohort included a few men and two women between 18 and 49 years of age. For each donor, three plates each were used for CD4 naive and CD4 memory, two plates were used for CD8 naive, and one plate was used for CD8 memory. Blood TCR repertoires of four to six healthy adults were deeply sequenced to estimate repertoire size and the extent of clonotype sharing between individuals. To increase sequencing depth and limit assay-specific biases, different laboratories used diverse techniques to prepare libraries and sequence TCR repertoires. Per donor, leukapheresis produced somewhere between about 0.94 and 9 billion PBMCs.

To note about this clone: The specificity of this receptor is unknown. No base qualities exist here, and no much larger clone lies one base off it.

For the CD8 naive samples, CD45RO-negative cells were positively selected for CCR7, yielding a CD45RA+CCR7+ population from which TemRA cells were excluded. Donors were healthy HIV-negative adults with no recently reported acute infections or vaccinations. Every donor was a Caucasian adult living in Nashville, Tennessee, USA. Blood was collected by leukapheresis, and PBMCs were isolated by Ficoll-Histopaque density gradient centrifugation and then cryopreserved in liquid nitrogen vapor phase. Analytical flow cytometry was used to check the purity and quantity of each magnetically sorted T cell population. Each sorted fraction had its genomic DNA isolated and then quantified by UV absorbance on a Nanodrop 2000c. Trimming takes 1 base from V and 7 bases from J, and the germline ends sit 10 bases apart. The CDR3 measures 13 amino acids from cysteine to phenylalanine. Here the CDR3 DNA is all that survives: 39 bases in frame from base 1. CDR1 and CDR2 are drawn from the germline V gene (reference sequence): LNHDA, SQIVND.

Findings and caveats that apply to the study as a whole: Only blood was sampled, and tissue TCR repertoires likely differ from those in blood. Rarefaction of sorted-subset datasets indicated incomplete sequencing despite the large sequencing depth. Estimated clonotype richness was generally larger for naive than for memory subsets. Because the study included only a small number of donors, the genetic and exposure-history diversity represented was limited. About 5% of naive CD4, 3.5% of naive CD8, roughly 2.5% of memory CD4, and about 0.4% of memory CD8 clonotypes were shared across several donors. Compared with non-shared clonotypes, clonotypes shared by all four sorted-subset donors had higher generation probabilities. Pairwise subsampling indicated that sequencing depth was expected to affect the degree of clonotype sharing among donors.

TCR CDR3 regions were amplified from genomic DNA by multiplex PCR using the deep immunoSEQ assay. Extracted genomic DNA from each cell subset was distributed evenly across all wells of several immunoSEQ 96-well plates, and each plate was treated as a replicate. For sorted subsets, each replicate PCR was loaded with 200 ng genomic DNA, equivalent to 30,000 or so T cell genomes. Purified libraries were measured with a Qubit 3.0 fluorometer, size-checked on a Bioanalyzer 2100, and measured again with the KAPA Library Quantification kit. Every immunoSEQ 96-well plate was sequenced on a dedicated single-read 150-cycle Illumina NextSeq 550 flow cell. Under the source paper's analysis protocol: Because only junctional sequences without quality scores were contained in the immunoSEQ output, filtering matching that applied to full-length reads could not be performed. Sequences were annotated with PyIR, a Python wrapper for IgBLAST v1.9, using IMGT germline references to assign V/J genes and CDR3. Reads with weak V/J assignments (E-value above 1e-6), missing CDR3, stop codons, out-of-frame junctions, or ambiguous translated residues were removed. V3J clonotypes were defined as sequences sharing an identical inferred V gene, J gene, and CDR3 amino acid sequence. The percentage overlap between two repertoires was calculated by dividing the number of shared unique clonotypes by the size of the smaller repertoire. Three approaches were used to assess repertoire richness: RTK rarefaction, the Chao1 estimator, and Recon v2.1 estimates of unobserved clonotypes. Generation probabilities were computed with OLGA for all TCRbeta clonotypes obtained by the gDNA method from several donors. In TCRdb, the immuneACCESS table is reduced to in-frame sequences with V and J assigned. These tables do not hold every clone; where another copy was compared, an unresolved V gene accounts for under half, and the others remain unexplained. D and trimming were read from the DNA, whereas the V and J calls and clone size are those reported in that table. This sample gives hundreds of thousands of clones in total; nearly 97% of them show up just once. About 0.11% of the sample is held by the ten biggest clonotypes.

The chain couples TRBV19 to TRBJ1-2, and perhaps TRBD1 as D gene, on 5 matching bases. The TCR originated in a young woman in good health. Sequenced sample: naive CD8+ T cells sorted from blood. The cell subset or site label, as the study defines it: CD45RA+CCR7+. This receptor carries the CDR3 CASSIAGEVGYTF. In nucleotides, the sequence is TGTGCCAGTAGTATAGCGGGGGAGGTTGGCTACACCTTC.